The 9 T cell receptor beta chains given below trace back to one sample, sequenced in a study of blood T cell repertoires in COVID-19. Assay used: immunoSEQ multiplex PCR; TCRdb lists only in-frame clones, some missing. The table lists about 91,000 clones, 88% of them singletons. What was sequenced was peripheral blood. All receptors derive from a woman between 70 and 85 years old with acute or convalescent COVID-19.

The chain has TRBV7-9 and TRBJ2-3, with D hard to call. The germline V gene encodes CDR1 SEHNR and CDR2 FQNEAQ (reference sequence). The germline V and J ends were trimmed by 5 bases and 1 base, with 13 bases remaining between them. This CDR3 comprises 15 residues. The CDR3 bases are TGTGCCAGCAGCCAACTCACCGCTCGCACAGATACGCAGTATTTT. This encodes CASSQLTARTDTQYF.

The V gene is TRBV7-9, the J gene TRBJ2-7; 7 nucleotides align to TRBD1. The CDR3 loop spans 15 amino acids. J lost 2 bases, V lost 4 bases, and 8 bases had no gene match. Germline CDR1 is SEHNR and CDR2 is FQNEAQ (reference sequence). This CDR3 is CASSSSPGTAYEQYF. For the CDR3, the DNA is TGTGCCAGCAGCTCGTCCCCCGGGACAGCCTACGAGCAGTACTTC. Full variable domain (rest looked up from reference TRBV7-9 and TRBJ2-7): DTGVSQNPRHKITKRGQNVTFRCDPISEHNRLYWYRQTLGQGPEFLTYFQNEAQLEKSRLLSDRFSAERPKGSFSTLEIQRTEQGDSAMYLCASSSSPGTAYEQYFGPGTRLTVT.

The gene calls are TRBV12-3 or TRBV12-4 and TRBJ1-1, with 8 nucleotides matching TRBD1. V was clipped by 5 bases and J by 8 bases; unmatched bases: 4. This CDR3 region has 12 residues. This chain's CDR3 is CASSIQGVEAFF. As DNA, the CDR3 is TGTGCCAGCAGTATACAGGGGGTAGAAGCTTTCTTT.

V gene TRBV7-3 combines with J gene TRBJ1-6; D is perhaps TRBD1 (5 bases). The length of the CDR3 is 16 residues. Germline V CDR1 and CDR2: SGHTA, FQGTGA. Trimming removed 2 bases at V and 6 bases at J, with 14 bases between. As DNA, the CDR3 is TGTGCCAGCAGCTTAGGCCCCCAGGGATCTAATTCACCCCTCCACTTT. Its protein is CASSLGPQGSNSPLHF. The full variable domain, its missing parts supplied by reference TRBV7-3 and TRBJ1-6, is GAGVSQTPSNKVTEKGKYVELRCDPISGHTALYWYRQSLGQGPEFLIYFQGTGAADDSGLPNDRFFAVRPEGSVSTLKIQRTERGDSAVYLCASSLGPQGSNSPLHFGNGTRLTVT.

The chain combines TRBV6-5 with TRBJ1-2; possibly TRBD1 for D (6 bases). V shed 5 bases and J shed 8 bases, with 15 bases lying between them. Germline-derived CDR1 and CDR2 are MNHEY and SVGAGI. The length of the CDR3 is 13 residues. CDR3 coding DNA: TGTGCCAGCAGTCCCGAGGGGGATCGGGGCTACACCTTC. Translating it yields CASSPEGDRGYTF.

The CDR3 loop reads CASSQEVQGRETQYF. Here the CDR3 DNA reads TGTGCCAGCAGCCAAGAGGTTCAGGGGCGAGAGACCCAGTACTTC. This rearrangement joins TRBV3-1 (or the pseudogene TRBV3-2) to TRBJ2-5, with D maybe TRBD1 (6 bases). The CDR3 spans 15 residues. The V end was cut by 0 bases, the J end by 4 bases, with 12 bases between. The germline V gene has CDR1 LGHDT and CDR2 YNNKEL (reference sequence).

CDR3 coding DNA: TGTGCCAGCAGCGTAGGACAGTCCCCAGAGACCCAGTACTTC. This sequence encodes CASSVGQSPETQYF. The chain has TRBV9 and TRBJ2-5, with a weak D call TRBD1 (5 bases). The CDR3 extends over 14 amino acids. Between the trimmed V and J ends, which lost 0 bases and 4 bases, there was a span of 10 bases. Per the germline V gene, CDR1 is SGDLS and CDR2 is YYNGEE.

This rearrangement joins TRBV5-6 to TRBJ1-1; 7 nucleotides match TRBD1. CDR3 size: 15 residues. Per the germline V gene, CDR1 is SGHDT and CDR2 is YYEEEE. With 0 bases clipped from V and 0 bases from J, the junction kept 2 bases outside the gene matches. The CDR3 DNA reads as TGTGCCAGCAGCTTGGTGGACAGGTTGAACACTGAAGCTTTCTTT. Encoded protein: CASSLVDRLNTEAFF.

This rearrangement joins TRBV25-1 to TRBJ1-1; D not resolved. The CDR3 runs 13 residues. Between the trimmed V and J ends, which lost 1 base and 3 bases, there was a span of 6 bases. CDR1 is MGHDK, CDR2 SYGVNS, per germline. The CDR3: CASSESGDTEAFF. CDR3 nucleotides: TGTGCCAGCAGTGAATCGGGAGACACTGAAGCTTTCTTT.